The source of this T cell receptor beta chain is a study of identical twins. Findings and limits, study-wide: Zero-insertion analyses might be partly confounded by invariant T cells like MAIT and iNKT.

The CDR3 runs 15 residues. V dropped 7 bases and J dropped 0 bases, with 11 bases sitting between them. Germline-derived CDR1 and CDR2 are KGHDR and SFDVKD. This clonotype was counted a few times. No antigen is known for it. TCRdb reprocessed the 5' RACE reads via MiXCR and lists one record per CDR3 protein. The table lists some 570,000 distinct CDR3 sequences, approximately 20% of them singletons, with approximately 0.5% in the top ten. The sample was also linked to a second study, of yellow fever vaccine responses in identical twins.

The sequenced sample was CD4+ T cells sorted from blood. This chain joins TRBV24-1 and TRBJ2-2, with D unresolved. This TCR came from a woman aged 18-30 years in good health. CDR3 DNA: TGTGCCACCAGCCGGGCACGGACGAACACCGGGGAGCTGTTTTTT. Residues: CATSRARTNTGELFF.